One and the same sample provided the 12 T cell receptor beta chains below, sequenced in a study of blood T cell repertoires in COVID-19. TCRdb's copy holds only in-frame clones and misses some; the assay was immunoSEQ multiplex PCR. Among 200,000 to 300,000 clones, 88% were seen once, and the ten largest hold around 0.99%. The sample consisted of peripheral blood. These TCRs come from a woman between 40 and 50 years old who had recovered from COVID-19.

This chain joins TRBV24-1 and TRBJ1-2; D may be TRBD1 (6 bases). The CDR3 totals 17 residues. Germline CDR1 KGHDR, CDR2 SFDVKD. The ends were cut back, 5 bases at V and 4 bases at J, with 22 bases in the middle. The CDR3 DNA sequence: TGTGCCACCAGTGCCTCCTCCCCTAACAGGGCCTTCTATGGCTACACCTTC. Translated: CATSASSPNRAFYGYTF.

This clone was seen once. This chain links TRBV29-1 with TRBJ2-3, with D maybe TRBD1 (5 bases). This CDR3 contains 11 residues. The germline V and J ends were trimmed by 7 bases and 9 bases, with 14 bases remaining between them. Per germline, CDR1 SQVTM and CDR2 ANQGSEA. In DNA, the CDR3 is TGCAGCGGACAGTGGGGCCAGACGCAGTATTTT. It yields the protein CSGQWGQTQYF.

This chain's CDR3 is CATSDPDRGGNQPQHF. CDR3 coding DNA: TGTGCCACCAGTGATCCGGACAGGGGAGGCAATCAGCCCCAGCATTTT. The gene calls are TRBV24-1 and TRBJ1-5; 9 nucleotides line up with TRBD1. Germline loops: CDR1 KGHDR, CDR2 SFDVKD. With 3 bases clipped from V and 2 bases from J, the junction kept 4 bases outside the gene matches. The CDR3 spans 16 residues.

The chain recombines TRBV4-1 with TRBJ2-4; 10 nucleotides line up with TRBD2. The CDR3 is 18 residues long. With V trimmed by 1 base and J by 1 base, 7 bases remained unmatched. Germline-derived CDR1 and CDR2 are MGHRA and YSYEKL. This chain's CDR3 is CASSQVLAGAFAKNIQYF. Here the CDR3 DNA reads TGCGCCAGCAGCCAAGTTCTAGCGGGAGCATTTGCCAAAAACATTCAGTACTTC.

V usage is TRBV9 and J usage is TRBJ2-7; a weak D match, TRBD1 (6 bases). Trimming took 2 bases from V and 4 from J, leaving 22 bases between them. CDR1 is SGDLS, CDR2 YYNGEE, per germline. The CDR3 loop spans 17 amino acids. The CDR3 is CASSVSWSSARGYEQYF. The CDR3 region has the DNA TGTGCCAGCAGCGTCTCTTGGAGTAGCGCGAGGGGGTACGAGCAGTACTTC.

This clone was recorded once. This chain joins TRBV7-2 and TRBJ1-2; TRBD1 is a possible D gene (5 bases). CDR3 size: 19 residues. The ends were cut back, 4 bases at V and 0 bases at J, with 24 bases in the middle. The germline CDR1 and CDR2 sequences are SGHTA and FQGNSA. The CDR3 bases are TGTGCCAGCAGCTCCCACTGGGGGGGGGTGATGAAAGCTAACTATGGCTACACCTTC. It codes for CASSSHWGGVMKANYGYTF.

The chain links TRBV19 to TRBJ1-2; 9 nucleotides align to TRBD1. Trimming cost V 4 bases and J 8 bases; bases outside gene matches: 14. CDR1 is LNHDA, CDR2 SQIVND, per germline (reference sequence). The length of the CDR3 is 16 residues. CDR3 in amino acids: CASSTGTGKGATGYTF. Here the CDR3 DNA reads TGTGCCAGTAGTACCGGGACAGGGAAAGGGGCAACGGGCTACACCTTC.

This clone was detected a few times. This chain links TRBV5-8 with TRBJ2-1; D is undetermined. Trimming shortened V by 3 bases and J by 9 bases, and 7 bases separated the two germline ends. The CDR3 covers 11 residues. Germline assignment: CDR1 SGHTS and CDR2 YDEGEE. The CDR3 DNA follows: TGTGCCAGCAGCTCATGGCCTGAGCAGTTCTTC. Amino acid sequence: CASSSWPEQFF.

The chain is built from TRBV5-1 and TRBJ2-1; tentatively, D is TRBD2 (7 bases). V shed 6 bases and J shed 0 bases, with 25 bases lying between them. Germline loops: CDR1 SGHRS, CDR2 YFSETQ. The CDR3 has 19 residues. In DNA form, the CDR3 reads TGCGCCAGCACGAGGAGGGGGGAGGGCCATCCGGGCTCCTACAATGAGCAGTTCTTC. This encodes CASTRRGEGHPGSYNEQFF.

This sequence joins TRBV12-3 or TRBV12-4 and TRBJ1-3; a weak D match, TRBD1 (5 bases). CDR3 length: 13 residues. V dropped 5 bases and J dropped 4 bases, with 9 bases sitting between them. CDR3: CASSQGLGNTIYF. The CDR3 nucleotides read TGTGCCAGCAGTCAGGGTCTGGGAAACACCATATATTTT.

The chain carries TRBV3-1 (or the pseudogene TRBV3-2) and TRBJ2-3, with a tentative D call TRBD2 (6 bases). Germline V CDR1 and CDR2: LGHDT, YNNKEL (reference sequence). CDR3 length: 15 amino acids. V lost 0 bases and J 6 bases, leaving 13 bases between the germline ends. The CDR3: CASSQDRAGSDTQYF. CDR3 coding DNA: TGTGCCAGCAGCCAAGATCGGGCGGGGTCCGATACGCAGTATTTT.

This chain joins TRBV5-1 and TRBJ2-5; 8 bases match TRBD2. Looked up from germline, CDR1 is SGHRS and CDR2 is YFSETQ. J lost 0 bases, V lost 7 bases, and 8 bases had no gene match. This CDR3 is built from 15 residues. The CDR3 DNA is TGCGCCAGCGTCCGTAGCGGGACCGACCAAGAGACCCAGTACTTC. Translated, it gives CASVRSGTDQETQYF.